This passage covers 14 T cell receptor beta chains from one sample sequenced in a study of shared clonotypes between healthy human individuals. Sequenced by immunoSEQ multiplex PCR; TCRdb stores in-frame clones only, minus some. Of 1.6 million or so clones listed, approximately 97% are singletons. Sequenced input: naive CD4+ T cells sorted from blood. Subset indicated: CD45RA+ positively selected. These receptors were taken from a man younger than 45 in good health.

The V and J genes are TRBV28 and TRBJ2-1, with 10 bases that match TRBD2. Germline CDR1 MDHEN, CDR2 SYDVKM. J was trimmed by 0 bases and V by 5 bases; bases with no gene match: 1. The CDR3 contains 15 residues. The CDR3 region is CASSLAGDSYNEQFF. The CDR3 DNA follows: TGTGCCAGCAGTCTAGCGGGAGACTCCTACAATGAGCAGTTCTTC.

The chain carries TRBV7-2 and TRBJ2-7; D gene unclear. V dropped 3 bases and J dropped 0 bases, with 9 bases sitting between them. Germline loops: CDR1 SGHTA, CDR2 FQGNSA. The CDR3 sequence is 14 residues long. This chain's CDR3 is CASSLTALSYEQYF. DNA of the CDR3: TGTGCCAGCAGCTTGACGGCCCTCTCCTACGAGCAGTACTTC.

This clone is a singleton in its sample. V gene TRBV21-1 combines with J gene TRBJ2-1; TRBD2, the table's D call, lacks a check against the DNA. TRBV21-1 is listed as a pseudogene. CDR3 length: 20 amino acids. The CDR3 coding sequence is TGTGCCAGCAGGAGTTTAGACGGGACTAGCGGGAGTTTAGGGTACAATGAGCAGTTCTTC. Residues: CASRSLDGTSGSLGYNEQFF.

J is TRBJ1-1 and V is TRBV10-1, with D possibly TRBD1 on 5 matching bases. The CDR3 totals 12 residues. With 0 bases removed from V and 10 bases from J, the gap between germline ends came to 9 bases. Germline V gene lookup returns CDR1 WNHNN and CDR2 SYGVQD (reference sequence). CDR3 sequence reads: CASSESSRAAFF. For the CDR3, the DNA is TGCGCCAGCAGTGAGTCAAGCAGGGCAGCTTTCTTT.

V and J are TRBV7-8 and TRBJ2-3, with 13 bases identical to TRBD2. Germline CDR1 and CDR2: SGHVS and FQNEAQ. This CDR3 is 16 amino acids long. Trimming took 5 bases from V and 6 from J; bases not matched to a gene: 8. The CDR3 DNA sequence: TGTGCCAGCAGCGCGGGACTAGCGGGACTCCGGGATACGCAGTATTTT. Encoded protein: CASSAGLAGLRDTQYF. Together with reference TRBV7-8 and TRBJ2-3, the CDR3 gives the full variable domain: GAGVSQSPRYKVAKRGQDVALRCDPISGHVSLFWYQQALGQGPEFLTYFQNEAQLDKSGLPSDRFFAERPEGSVSTLKIQRTQQEDSAVYLCASSAGLAGLRDTQYFGPGTRLTVL.

The chain uses TRBV27 and TRBJ2-3; D not resolved. Germline V lookup: CDR1 MNHEY, CDR2 SMNVEV (reference sequence). The CDR3 totals 14 residues. The V end lost 0 bases, the J end lost 2 bases, and 6 bases lay between the germline ends. The CDR3 bases are TGTGCCAGCAGTTTATCCGGATCCACAGATACGCAGTATTTT. This gives the protein CASSLSGSTDTQYF.

The rearrangement uses TRBV28 and TRBJ2-7, with D hard to call. Looked up from germline, CDR1 is MDHEN and CDR2 is SYDVKM. The germline V and J ends were trimmed by 5 bases and 2 bases, with 10 bases remaining between them. The CDR3 extends over 13 amino acids. The CDR3 sequence: CASSVPAPYEQYF. The CDR3 region has the DNA TGTGCCAGCAGTGTCCCGGCCCCCTACGAGCAGTACTTC.

This clone was seen just once. The chain uses TRBV19 and TRBJ2-3; D gene ambiguous. The CDR3 extends over 15 amino acids. V shed 3 bases and J shed 3 bases, with 13 bases lying between them. Germline assignment: CDR1 LNHDA and CDR2 SQIVND (reference sequence). The CDR3 DNA sequence: TGTGCCAGTAGTATTCCTAGTGGAGTGACAGATACGCAGTATTTT. Translation gives CASSIPSGVTDTQYF.

The gene calls are TRBV5-1 and TRBJ1-3; D gene uncertain. Germline lookup yields CDR1 SGHRS and CDR2 YFSETQ. CDR3 length: 16 residues. V lost 0 bases and J lost 8, with 18 bases in between. CDR3 sequence (DNA): TGCGCCAGCAGCTTGGCCTTGGCAACAGTGGGCGACACCATATATTTT. It encodes CASSLALATVGDTIYF.

The chain uses TRBV6-7 and TRBJ1-3, with a weak D call TRBD1 (5 bases). TRBV6-7 is an open reading frame whose function is uncertain. The CDR3 consists of 17 residues. This CDR3 reads CADPVEGPWEPGNTIYF. CDR3 DNA sequence: TGTGCAGACCCGGTGGAGGGACCTTGGGAACCTGGAAACACCATATATTTT.

The sample holds one count of this clone. V is TRBV28 and J is TRBJ2-5; 7 nucleotides agree with TRBD1. The CDR3 consists of 14 residues. V shed 8 bases, J shed 5 bases, and the junction held 11 bases outside the gene matches. CDR1 MDHEN and CDR2 SYDVKM come from the germline V gene. CDR3 sequence (DNA): TGTGCCAGCTATAAGGGGGCGCCGAAGGAGACCCAGTACTTC. This sequence encodes CASYKGAPKETQYF.

As concerns this clone: Other DNA sequences in this sample translate to the same CDR3. The V call is TRBV18, the J call TRBJ1-1, with D unclear. This CDR3 is built from 13 residues. Trimming took 2 bases from V and 1 from J, leaving 5 bases between them. Germline V lookup: CDR1 KGHSH, CDR2 LQKENI. The CDR3 nucleotides read TGTGCCAGCTCACCAACAGCGAACACTGAAGCTTTCTTT. Residues: CASSPTANTEAFF.

The chain is built from TRBV10-2 and TRBJ2-7; the match to TRBD1 covers 7 bases. CDR3 length equals 14 residues. Germline CDR1 reads WSHSY; CDR2 reads SAAADI. The ends lost 6 bases at V and 2 bases at J; junction bases unmatched: 7. The CDR3 DNA sequence: TGCGCCAGCAGCTTCGGGACAGAGACCTACGAGCAGTACTTC. This sequence encodes CASSFGTETYEQYF.

This clone was detected a few times. The chain carries TRBV18 and TRBJ1-1; D is ambiguous. The CDR3 is made up of 14 amino acids. V shed 5 bases and J shed 7 bases, with 17 bases lying between them. From germline, CDR1 is KGHSH and CDR2 LQKENI. The CDR3 loop is CASSLRVQDYEAFF. Written as DNA, the CDR3 is TGTGCCAGCTCATTGAGGGTGCAGGATTATGAAGCTTTCTTT. Drawing the rest from reference TRBV18 and TRBJ1-1, the complete variable domain is NAGVMQNPRHLVRRRGQEARLRCSPMKGHSHVYWYRQLPEEGLKFMVYLQKENIIDESGMPKERFSAEFPKEGPSILRIQQVVRGDSAAYFCASSLRVQDYEAFFGQGTRLTVV.